Listed here are 20 T cell receptor beta chains from one sample, sequenced in a study of T cells in Graves' hyperthyroidism and ophthalmopathy. From RNA transcripts, TCR beta CDR3 regions were amplified. First-round RT-PCR of the TCR CDR3 relied on the HTBI primer set. Each CDR3 protein gets one entry after TCRdb re-called the multiplex PCR reads with MiXCR. The sample includes under 400,000 distinct CDR3 sequences, approximately 14% of them seen just once. Material for sequencing was blood. The receptors were gathered from a woman in her sixties or seventies with Graves' hyperthyroidism.

The chain is built from TRBV20-1 and TRBJ1-4; D is ambiguous. The CDR3 sequence is 12 residues long. Germline lookup yields CDR1 DFQATT and CDR2 SNEGSKA (reference sequence). Trimming stripped 6 bases from V and 5 bases from J, with 10 bases between. CDR3 region: CSARSGNEKLFF. DNA of the CDR3: TGCAGTGCGAGGAGTGGGAATGAAAAACTGTTTTTT.

The chain has TRBV5-1 and TRBJ2-7, with D unresolved. The CDR3 covers 12 residues. The germline V and J ends were trimmed by 2 bases and 6 bases, with 9 bases remaining between them. Germline CDR1 and CDR2: SGHRS and YFSETQ. The CDR3 region has the DNA TGCGCCAGCAGCTTCACGCCGGGCGAGCAGTACTTC. This translates into CASSFTPGEQYF. The variable domain in full, with the rest retrieved from reference TRBV5-1 and TRBJ2-7, is KAGVTQTPRYLIKTRGQQVTLSCSPISGHRSVSWYQQTPGQGLQFLFEYFSETQRNKGNFPGRFSGRQFSNSRSEMNVSTLELGDSALYLCASSFTPGEQYFGPGTRLTVT.

This clonotype was picked up many times. V gene TRBV30 combines with J gene TRBJ1-5; the D gene is possibly TRBD1 (5 bases). Germline CDR1 is GTSNPN and CDR2 is SVGIG (reference sequence). The V gene lost 5 bases and the J gene lost 10 bases, with 15 bases spanning the gap. CDR3 length equals 12 residues. CDR3 bases: TGTGCCTGGGGGGCGGGGGGTAGTCCCCAGCATTTT. Translating it yields CAWGAGGSPQHF.

This clonotype was detected many times. The chain is built from TRBV5-1 and TRBJ2-1; 10 bases match TRBD2. Trimming cost V 0 bases and J 3 bases; bases outside gene matches: 6. CDR3 size: 17 residues. Germline V gene data show CDR1 as SGHRS and CDR2 as YFSETQ. The CDR3 is CASSLAGTSDYYNEQFF. The CDR3 nucleotides read TGCGCCAGCAGCTTGGCCGGGACTAGCGACTACTACAATGAGCAGTTCTTC.

The chain employs TRBV7-3 and TRBJ2-3, with TRBD2 identical over 11 bases. The ends lost 4 bases at V and 4 bases at J; junction bases unmatched: 7. The CDR3 is 16 residues long. Germline CDR1 reads SGHTA; CDR2 reads FQGTGA. CDR3 DNA sequence: TGTGCCAGCAGCTACGATAGCGGGAGGGGAGCAGATACGCAGTATTTT. This sequence encodes CASSYDSGRGADTQYF. The variable domain in full, completed from reference TRBV7-3 and TRBJ2-3, reads GAGVSQTPSNKVTEKGKYVELRCDPISGHTALYWYRQSLGQGPEFLIYFQGTGAADDSGLPNDRFFAVRPEGSVSTLKIQRTERGDSAVYLCASSYDSGRGADTQYFGPGTRLTVL.

This clonotype was counted at least ten times. The chain recombines TRBV5-1 with TRBJ1-1; D remains unclear. The CDR3 has 14 amino acids. CDR1 is SGHRS and CDR2 is YFSETQ in the germline V gene. V was clipped by 0 bases and J by 0 bases, with 6 bases between them. The CDR3 protein is CASSLGSLNTEAFF. For the CDR3, the DNA is TGCGCCAGCAGCTTGGGCAGCCTGAACACTGAAGCTTTCTTT.

This clonotype was counted once. The chain employs TRBV2 and TRBJ2-1; TRBD2 agrees at 16 bases. Germline loops: CDR1 SNHLY, CDR2 FYNNEI. V dropped 3 bases and J dropped 13; count of bases not matched to a gene: 6. The CDR3 is 15 amino acids. Here the CDR3 reads CASSDSGLAGGLQFF. For the CDR3, the DNA is TGTGCCAGCAGTGATTCGGGACTAGCGGGAGGGTTACAGTTCTTC.

In this sample, this clonotype turned up many times. The chain recombines TRBV15 with TRBJ2-1; either TRBD1 or TRBD2 may fit D (6 bases each). This CDR3 has 15 residues. Looked up from germline, CDR1 is LNHNV and CDR2 is YYDKDF (reference sequence). V was cut by 1 base and J by 8 bases, with 15 bases left in between. The CDR3 DNA follows: TGTGCCACCAGCAGAGGGGCCCTAAGGGGGGATGAGCAGTTCTTC. Its protein product is CATSRGALRGDEQFF. The whole variable domain, filled in from reference TRBV15 and TRBJ2-1, reads DAMVIQNPRYQVTQFGKPVTLSCSQTLNHNVMYWYQQKSSQAPKLLFHYYDKDFNNEADTPDNFQSRRPNTSFCFLDIRSPGLGDTAMYLCATSRGALRGDEQFFGPGTRLTVL.

This clonotype was recorded only once. CDR3 coding DNA: TGCAGTGCTAGTTGGGGAATTACCGGGGAGCTGTTTTTT. Its protein product is CSASWGITGELFF. The chain has TRBV20-1 and TRBJ2-2; D unclear. The CDR3 loop spans 13 amino acids. Trimming took off 3 bases at V and 5 bases at J, with 10 bases between the two ends. The germline CDR1 and CDR2 sequences are DFQATT and SNEGSKA (reference sequence).

V usage is TRBV4-1 and J usage is TRBJ2-7, with 12 bases identical to TRBD2. The CDR3 has 16 residues. Losses at the gene ends were 3 bases for V and 6 bases for J; bases not matched to a gene: 9. The germline V gene has CDR1 MGHRA and CDR2 YSYEKL. The CDR3 bases are TGCGCCAGCAGCCACGGGGGACTAGCGGGTTTCGGCGAGCAGTACTTC. Amino acid sequence: CASSHGGLAGFGEQYF.

Ten or more counts support this clonotype. This chain links TRBV12-3 or TRBV12-4 with TRBJ1-1; a weak D match, TRBD1 (5 bases). Trimming cost V 8 bases and J 4 bases, with 11 bases left between them. CDR3 size: 12 residues. CDR3 loop: CASELQGTEAFF. CDR3 in DNA: TGTGCCAGCGAACTTCAGGGCACTGAAGCTTTCTTT.

The sample holds many counts of this clonotype. The chain uses TRBV20-1 and TRBJ2-3; D is unclear. V was shortened by 2 bases and J by 0 bases, with 6 bases between the two germline ends. The CDR3 contains 13 residues. The germline V gene encodes CDR1 DFQATT and CDR2 SNEGSKA (reference sequence). CDR3 region: CSARQPSTDTQYF. CDR3 coding DNA: TGCAGTGCTAGACAGCCCAGCACAGATACGCAGTATTTT.

This clonotype was seen at least ten times. The CDR3 region is CSVDTGTGRYEQYF. CDR3 sequence (DNA): TGCAGCGTTGATACCGGGACAGGGAGGTACGAGCAGTACTTC. The J gene is TRBJ2-7, the V gene TRBV29-1; 9 positions agree with TRBD1. V trimming: 3 bases; J trimming: 4 bases; junction bases outside the gene matches: 7. The CDR3 runs 14 residues. CDR1 is SQVTM, CDR2 ANQGSEA, per germline.

This sequence joins TRBV5-1 and TRBJ2-6, with 12 bases lining up with TRBD1. V shed 4 bases, J shed 4 bases, and the junction held 6 bases outside the gene matches. CDR3 size: 17 residues. Germline V gene sequence: CDR1 SGHRS, CDR2 YFSETQ. The CDR3 DNA sequence: TGCGCCAGCAGCCCTGGGACAGGGGGCAGGGGGGCCAACGTCCTGACTTTC. It yields the protein CASSPGTGGRGANVLTF.

This clonotype was seen just once. With a much larger clone just one base away, this may be a read error. The gene calls are TRBV20-1 and TRBJ2-3; TRBD2 aligns across 7 bases. CDR3 length: 15 residues. CDR1 and CDR2 (germline): DFQATT, SNEGSKA (reference sequence). CDR3 amino acids: CSARWPSGSTDTHYF. The CDR3, as DNA: TGCAGTGCTAGGTGGCCTAGCGGTAGCACAGATACGCATTATTTT.

In this sample, this clonotype turned up many times. The V call is TRBV15, the J call TRBJ2-7, with 8 bases aligning to TRBD2. The CDR3 loop spans 15 amino acids. Losses at the gene ends were 1 base for V and 1 base for J; bases not matched to a gene: 3. Germline values: CDR1 LNHNV, CDR2 YYDKDF (reference sequence). CDR3 sequence reads: CATSRAGTSSYEQYF. The DNA for the CDR3 is TGTGCCACCAGCAGAGCCGGGACTAGTTCCTACGAGCAGTACTTC.

This clonotype was picked up many times. The rearrangement links TRBV24-1 to TRBJ2-2, with D unclear. The CDR3 length is 13 residues. Germline V CDR1 and CDR2: KGHDR, SFDVKD. V was pared by 9 bases and J by 0 bases, with 7 bases between. CDR3: CATEMANTGELFF. The DNA of the CDR3 is TGTGCCACCGAGATGGCGAACACCGGGGAGCTGTTTTTT.

This clonotype was picked up many times. The chain is built from TRBV20-1 and TRBJ1-2, with TRBD1 identical over 12 bases. The CDR3 has 15 residues. Germline V gives CDR1 DFQATT, CDR2 SNEGSKA (reference sequence). Unmatched junction bases numbered 9, after V lost 3 bases and J lost 7 bases. The CDR3 loop is CSASWDRGLWSGYTF. For the CDR3, the DNA is TGCAGTGCTAGCTGGGACAGGGGGCTTTGGAGTGGCTACACCTTC.

The CDR3: CASTRGTQPQHF. CDR3 nucleotides: TGTGCCAGCACCAGGGGGACTCAGCCCCAGCATTTT. The chain couples TRBV28 to TRBJ1-5; TRBD1 aligns across 7 bases. V was pared by 7 bases and J by 6 bases, with 3 bases of the junction left unmatched. This CDR3 has 12 residues. Germline values: CDR1 MDHEN, CDR2 SYDVKM.

The sample holds many counts of this clonotype. The chain employs TRBV11-2 and TRBJ2-1, with unresolved D. CDR3 length equals 13 residues. Trimming stripped 0 bases from V and 5 bases from J, with 5 bases between. CDR1 and CDR2 from the germline V gene are SGHAT and FQNNGV. In DNA, the CDR3 is TGTGCCAGCAGCTTAGAATACGACAATGAGCAGTTCTTC. This gives the protein CASSLEYDNEQFF.